The rows below give T cell receptor beta chains drawn from one sample of a study of shared clonotypes between healthy human individuals. The assay was immunoSEQ multiplex PCR, and TCRdb's table has in-frame clones only and misses some. The sample shows around 1.1 million clones, more than 75% of them seen only once. The sample was memory CD4+ T cells from PBMCs. The receptors stem from a man younger than 30 in good health. Some clones in this sample may be carry-over from other donors' samples. The CDR3 runs from the conserved cysteine through the conserved F or W. The D gene is left open where the match is weak. Some rows mark clone size as missing; the rest say once, few, many or name a class of expanded clone.

>.|.|TRBV4-1|TRBJ1-4
CASSQDRTTGWELFF
TGCGCCAGCAGCCAAGATCGTACAACGGGGTGGGAACTGTTTTTT
>.|.|TRBV7-6|TRBJ2-7
CASSLGGGLYEQYF
TGTGCCAGCAGCTTAGGGGGGGGCCTCTACGAGCAGTACTTC
>once|TRBD1|TRBV30|TRBJ2-7
CAWVRDRPYEQYF
TGTGCCTGGGTCCGGGACAGACCCTACGAGCAGTACTTC
>.|.|TRBV7-9|TRBJ1-1
CASSSGIRNTEAFF
TGTGCCAGCAGCTCGGGAATCAGGAACACTGAAGCTTTCTTT
>.|.|TRBV5-1|TRBJ2-2
CASSEGQTGELFF
TGCGCCAGCAGCGAAGGACAAACCGGGGAGCTGTTTTTT
>.|.|TRBV30|TRBJ1-2
CAWSVRQHYGYTF
TGTGCCTGGAGTGTTCGACAGCACTATGGCTACACCTTC
>.|.|TRBV2|TRBJ1-1
CASSEAPGKNTEAFF
TGTGCCAGCAGTGAAGCACCGGGAAAGAACACTGAAGCTTTCTTT
>once|.|TRBV30|TRBJ2-7
CAWSAKASASYEQYF
TGTGCCTGGAGTGCCAAGGCTAGCGCCTCCTACGAGCAGTACTTC
>few|.|TRBV20-1|TRBJ2-7
CSASSNEQYF
TGCAGTGCTAGCTCCAACGAGCAGTACTTC
>.|.|TRBV7-2|TRBJ1-2
CASSLRREVSASCTF
TGTGCCAGCAGCCTAAGACGGGAGGTCTCTGCATCTTGCACCTTC
>.|TRBD1|TRBV30|TRBJ2-3
CAWSETGAGTDTQYF
TGTGCCTGGAGCGAGACAGGGGCGGGCACAGATACGCAGTATTTT
>.|.|TRBV18|TRBJ1-4
CASSPLGAATNEKLFF
TGTGCCAGCTCACCACTCGGGGCGGCAACTAATGAAAAACTGTTTTTT
>.|.|TRBV27|TRBJ2-1
CASSLGRAYNEQFF
TGTGCCAGCAGTTTAGGCAGGGCCTACAATGAGCAGTTCTTC
>.|.|TRBV7-2|TRBJ2-7
CASSRGRRGYEQYF
TGTGCCAGCAGCCGTGGCAGGCGGGGCTACGAGCAGTACTTC
>.|.|TRBV10-3|TRBJ1-5
CAIGSLGPSNQPQHF
TGTGCCATCGGGTCGTTGGGACCTAGCAATCAGCCCCAGCATTTT
>.|.|TRBV27|TRBJ2-6
CASSLWGAGANVLTF
TGTGCCAGCAGTTTATGGGGGGCTGGGGCCAACGTCCTGACTTTC
>.|.|TRBV5-5|TRBJ1-1
CASSLLGQAGTFF
TGTGCCAGCAGCCTCTTAGGGCAGGCGGGGACTTTCTTT
>.|.|TRBV7-8|TRBJ1-4
CASSLDGGSTTNEKLFF
TGTGCCAGCAGCCTAGACGGAGGGAGCACAACTAATGAAAAACTGTTTTTT
>.|TRBD2|TRBV5-1|TRBJ2-1
CASSLQPGGPDEQFF
TGCGCCAGCAGCTTACAGCCGGGAGGGCCAGATGAGCAGTTCTTC
>.|.|TRBV23-1|TRBJ2-7
CASSPPIRSYEQYF
TGCGCCAGCAGTCCCCCCATCCGGTCCTACGAGCAGTACTTC
>.|TRBD1|TRBV5-6|TRBJ1-1
CASSVTDRVNTEAFF
TGTGCCAGCAGCGTAACAGACAGGGTGAACACTGAAGCTTTCTTT
>.|.|TRBV6-6|TRBJ1-5
CASNSMDVLQPQHF
TGTGCCAGCAACTCTATGGACGTTTTACAGCCCCAGCATTTT
>.|.|TRBV10-1|TRBJ1-4
CASSRPGATNEKLFF
TGCGCCAGCAGCCGCCCCGGGGCAACTAATGAAAAACTGTTTTTT
>.|.|TRBV7-2|TRBJ2-7
CASSLVQASVEQYF
TGTGCCAGCAGCTTAGTTCAGGCTAGCGTCGAGCAGTACTTC
>.|TRBD1|TRBV13|TRBJ1-1
CASSSRGTGNTEAFF
TGTGCCAGCAGCTCACGGGGGACAGGGAACACTGAAGCTTTCTTT
>.|TRBD1|TRBV18|TRBJ1-2
CASSPVQGFDYGYTF
TGTGCCAGCTCACCCGTACAGGGGTTTGACTATGGCTACACCTTC
>.|TRBD1|TRBV6-5|TRBJ1-5
CASSPSDRGYQPQHF
TGTGCCAGCAGTCCTAGCGACAGGGGGTATCAGCCCCAGCATTTT
>.|TRBD1|TRBV7-9|TRBJ2-2
CASSGWDRGDTGELFF
TGTGCCAGCAGCGGTTGGGACAGGGGGGACACCGGGGAGCTGTTTTTT
>.|.|TRBV19|TRBJ2-7
CASSIRPGTYEQYF
TGTGCCAGTAGTATAAGGCCAGGGACTTACGAGCAGTACTTC
>.|.|TRBV18|TRBJ2-7
CASSPSLGSLYEQYF
TGTGCCAGCTCACCAAGTTTGGGCTCTCTCTACGAGCAGTACTTC
>.|TRBD1|TRBV6-5|TRBJ1-2
CASSYVQGARGGYTF
TGTGCCAGCAGTTACGTTCAGGGGGCTAGAGGTGGCTACACCTTC
>.|.|TRBV5-6|TRBJ2-1
CASSSLSGPSNNEQFF
TGTGCCAGCAGCAGCCTCAGCGGGCCAAGCAACAATGAGCAGTTCTTC